Presented here are 4 T cell receptor beta chains from one specimen sequenced in a study of STAT5B mutations in CD4+ large granular lymphocyte leukemia. Data came from immunoSEQ multiplex PCR; TCRdb stores just in-frame clones and leaves some out. This sample has more than 20,000 clones, with roughly three quarters found just once. What was sequenced was CD4+ T cells from blood buffy coats. Receptor source: a human donor in good health.

The rearrangement links TRBV13 to TRBJ2-7; 16 bases are a match to TRBD2. V lost 5 bases and J lost 5; bases outside the gene matches: 3. This CDR3 has 15 amino acids. The germline V gene encodes CDR1 PRHDT and CDR2 FYEKMQ (reference sequence). CDR3 region: CASSTGLAGGDEQYF. The CDR3 DNA is TGTGCCAGCAGCACGGGACTAGCGGGAGGGGACGAGCAGTACTTC.

This rearrangement joins TRBV5-5 to TRBJ2-1; 8 bases fit TRBD2. Unmatched junction bases numbered 15, after V lost 4 bases and J lost 3 bases. CDR1 and CDR2 from the germline V gene are SGHKS and YYEKEE (reference sequence). This CDR3 region has 18 residues. The CDR3 coding sequence is TGTGCCAGCAGCACCGATCAGGTTGCGGGGGGTCACTACAATGAGCAGTTCTTC. Its protein is CASSTDQVAGGHYNEQFF.

The gene calls are TRBV2 and TRBJ2-3; D gene ambiguous. Germline V gene lookup returns CDR1 SNHLY and CDR2 FYNNEI. V gave up 7 bases and J gave up 3 bases, with 14 bases separating them. The CDR3 length is 14 residues. The CDR3 coding sequence is TGTGCCAGCATGGAGACTTACTTTACAGATACGCAGTATTTT. It yields the protein CASMETYFTDTQYF.

The chain couples TRBV10-3 to TRBJ2-1; D ambiguous. CDR1 and CDR2 from the germline V gene are ENHRY and SYGVKD. The ends were cut back, 5 bases at V and 5 bases at J, with 10 bases in the middle. The CDR3 is 13 amino acids. The CDR3: CAISSGPHNEQFF. The CDR3 DNA reads TGTGCCATCAGTAGTGGTCCCCACAATGAGCAGTTCTTC.